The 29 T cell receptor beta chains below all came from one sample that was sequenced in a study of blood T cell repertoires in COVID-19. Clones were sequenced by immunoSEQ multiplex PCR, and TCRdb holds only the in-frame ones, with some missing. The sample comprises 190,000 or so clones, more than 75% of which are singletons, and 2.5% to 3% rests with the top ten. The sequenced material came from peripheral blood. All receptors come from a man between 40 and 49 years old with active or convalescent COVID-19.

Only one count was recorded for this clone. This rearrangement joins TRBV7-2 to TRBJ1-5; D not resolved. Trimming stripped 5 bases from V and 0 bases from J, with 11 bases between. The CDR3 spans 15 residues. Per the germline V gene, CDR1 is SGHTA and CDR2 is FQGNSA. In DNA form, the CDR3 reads TGTGCCAGCAGCATATTCGGGAATAGCAATCAGCCCCAGCATTTT. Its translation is CASSIFGNSNQPQHF.

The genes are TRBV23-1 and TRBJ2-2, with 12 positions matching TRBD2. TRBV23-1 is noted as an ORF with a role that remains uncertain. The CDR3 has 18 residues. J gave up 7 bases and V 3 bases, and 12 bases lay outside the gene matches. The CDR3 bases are TGCGCCAGCAGTCATTCTTTAGGACTAGCGGGGTTTAACGGGGAGCTGTTTTTT. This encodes CASSHSLGLAGFNGELFF.

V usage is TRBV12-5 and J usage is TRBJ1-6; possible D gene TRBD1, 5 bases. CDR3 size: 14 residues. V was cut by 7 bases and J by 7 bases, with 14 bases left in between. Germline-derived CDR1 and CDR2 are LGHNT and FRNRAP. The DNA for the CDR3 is TGTGCTAGTGCCCAAGAGGGGAGGAATTCACCCCTCCACTTT. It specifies CASAQEGRNSPLHF.

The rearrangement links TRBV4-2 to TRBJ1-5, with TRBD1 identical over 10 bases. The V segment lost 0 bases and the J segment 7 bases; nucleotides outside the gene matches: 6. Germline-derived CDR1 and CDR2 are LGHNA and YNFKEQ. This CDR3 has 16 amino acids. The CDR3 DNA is TGTGCCAGCAGCCAAGATCGGACAGGGGGTAAACAGCCCCAGCATTTT. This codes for CASSQDRTGGKQPQHF.

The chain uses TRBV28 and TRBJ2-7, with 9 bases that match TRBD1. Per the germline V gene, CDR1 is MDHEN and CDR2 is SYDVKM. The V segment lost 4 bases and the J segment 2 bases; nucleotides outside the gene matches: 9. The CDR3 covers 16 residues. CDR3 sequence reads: CASSWNPGQGTYEQYF. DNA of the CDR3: TGTGCCAGCAGTTGGAACCCGGGACAGGGAACCTACGAGCAGTACTTC.

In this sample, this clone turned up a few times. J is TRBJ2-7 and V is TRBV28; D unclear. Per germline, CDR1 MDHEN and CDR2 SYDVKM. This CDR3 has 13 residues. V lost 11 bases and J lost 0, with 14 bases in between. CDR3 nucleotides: TGTGCCGCCCTAAGGTCAGGCTCCTACGAGCAGTACTTC. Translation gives CAALRSGSYEQYF. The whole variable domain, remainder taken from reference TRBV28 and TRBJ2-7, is DVKVTQSSRYLVKRTGEKVFLECVQDMDHENMFWYRQDPGLGLRLIYFSYDVKMKEKGDIPEGYSVSREKKERFSLILESASTNQTSMYLCAALRSGSYEQYFGPGTRLTVT.

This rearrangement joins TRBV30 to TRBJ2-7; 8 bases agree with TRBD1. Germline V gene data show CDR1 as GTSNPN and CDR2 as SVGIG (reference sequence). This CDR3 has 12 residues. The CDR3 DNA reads TGTGCACTGGAAGAGGACAGGGACGAGCAGTACTTC. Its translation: CALEEDRDEQYF. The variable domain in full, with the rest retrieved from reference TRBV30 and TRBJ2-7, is SQTIHQWPATLVQPVGSPLSLECTVEGTSNPNLYWYRQAAGRGLQLLFYSVGIGQISSEVPQNLSASRPQDRQFILSSKKLLLSDSGFYLCALEEDRDEQYFGPGTRLTVT.

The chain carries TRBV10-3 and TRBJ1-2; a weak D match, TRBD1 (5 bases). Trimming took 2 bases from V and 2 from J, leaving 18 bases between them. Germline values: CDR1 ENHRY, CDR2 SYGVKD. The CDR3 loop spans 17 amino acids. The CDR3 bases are TGTGCCATCAGTGAGGGTAGAGCCCAGGGACTAAACTATGGCTACACCTTC. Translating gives CAISEGRAQGLNYGYTF.

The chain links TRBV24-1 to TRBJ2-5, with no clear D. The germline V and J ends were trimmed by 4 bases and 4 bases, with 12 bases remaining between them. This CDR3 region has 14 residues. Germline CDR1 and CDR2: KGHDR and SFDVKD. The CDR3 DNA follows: TGTGCCACCAGTGACCCCGGCCGAGGAGAGACCCAGTACTTC. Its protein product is CATSDPGRGETQYF.

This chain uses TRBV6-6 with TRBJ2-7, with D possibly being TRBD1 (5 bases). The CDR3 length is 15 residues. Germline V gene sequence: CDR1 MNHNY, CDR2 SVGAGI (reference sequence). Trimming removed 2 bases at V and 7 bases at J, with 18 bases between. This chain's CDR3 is CASSYSLRQGDEQYF. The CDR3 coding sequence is TGTGCCAGCAGTTACAGTCTGCGGCAGGGCGATGAGCAGTACTTC.

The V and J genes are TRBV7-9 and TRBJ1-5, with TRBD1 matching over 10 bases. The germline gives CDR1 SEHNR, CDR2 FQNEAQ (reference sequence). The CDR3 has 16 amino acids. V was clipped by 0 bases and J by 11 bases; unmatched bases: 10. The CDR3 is CASSLAGTGVSAAQHF. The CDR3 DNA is TGTGCCAGCAGCTTAGCTGGGACAGGGGTTTCAGCGGCCCAGCATTTT.

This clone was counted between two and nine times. CDR3 DNA: TGTGCCTCCACGTTGATGGGGGCTACTCAGCCCCAGCATTTT. Translation gives CASTLMGATQPQHF. J is TRBJ1-5 and V is TRBV28, with a tentative D call TRBD1 (6 bases). V dropped 11 bases and J dropped 6 bases, with 20 bases sitting between them. The CDR3 covers 14 residues. Germline V gene lookup returns CDR1 MDHEN and CDR2 SYDVKM.

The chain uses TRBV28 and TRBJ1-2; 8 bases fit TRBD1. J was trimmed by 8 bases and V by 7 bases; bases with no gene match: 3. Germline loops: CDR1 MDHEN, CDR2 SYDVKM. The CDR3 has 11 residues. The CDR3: CASINRGGYTF. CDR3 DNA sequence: TGTGCCAGCATTAACAGGGGGGGCTACACCTTC.

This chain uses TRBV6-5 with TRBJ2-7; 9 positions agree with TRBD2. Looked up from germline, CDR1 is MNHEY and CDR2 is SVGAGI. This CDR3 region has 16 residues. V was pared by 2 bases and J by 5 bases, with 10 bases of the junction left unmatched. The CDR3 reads CASSYVGGGDPHEQYF. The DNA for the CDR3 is TGTGCCAGCAGTTACGTGGGCGGGGGGGACCCCCACGAGCAGTACTTC.

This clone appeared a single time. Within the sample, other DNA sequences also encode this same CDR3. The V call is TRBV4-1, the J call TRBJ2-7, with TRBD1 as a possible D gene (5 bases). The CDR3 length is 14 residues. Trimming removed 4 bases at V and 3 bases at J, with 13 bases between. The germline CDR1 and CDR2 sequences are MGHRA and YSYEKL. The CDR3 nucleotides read TGCGCCAGCAGCCCACAGTCAGGGAACTACGAGCAGTACTTC. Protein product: CASSPQSGNYEQYF.

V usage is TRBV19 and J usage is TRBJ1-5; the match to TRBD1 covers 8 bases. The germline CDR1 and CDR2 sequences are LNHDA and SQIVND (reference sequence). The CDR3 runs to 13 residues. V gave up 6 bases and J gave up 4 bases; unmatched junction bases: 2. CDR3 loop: CASRTGGNQPQHF. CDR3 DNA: TGTGCCAGTAGAACAGGGGGGAATCAGCCCCAGCATTTT.

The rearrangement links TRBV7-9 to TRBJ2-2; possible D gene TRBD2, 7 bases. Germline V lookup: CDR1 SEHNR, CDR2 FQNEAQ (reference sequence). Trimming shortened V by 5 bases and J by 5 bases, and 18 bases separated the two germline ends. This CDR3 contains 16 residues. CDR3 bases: TGTGCCAGCAGCCCAGGTTCCGCGGGGGCTACCGGGGAGCTGTTTTTT. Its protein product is CASSPGSAGATGELFF. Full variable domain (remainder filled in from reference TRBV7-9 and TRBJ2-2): DTGVSQNPRHKITKRGQNVTFRCDPISEHNRLYWYRQTLGQGPEFLTYFQNEAQLEKSRLLSDRFSAERPKGSFSTLEIQRTEQGDSAMYLCASSPGSAGATGELFFGEGSRLTVL.

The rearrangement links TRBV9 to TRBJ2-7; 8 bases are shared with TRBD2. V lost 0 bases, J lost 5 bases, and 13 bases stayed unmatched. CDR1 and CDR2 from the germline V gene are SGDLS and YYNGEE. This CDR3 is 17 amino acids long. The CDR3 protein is CASSVARMAGGFDEQYF. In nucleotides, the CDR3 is TGTGCCAGCAGCGTAGCTCGGATGGCGGGGGGATTCGACGAGCAGTACTTC.

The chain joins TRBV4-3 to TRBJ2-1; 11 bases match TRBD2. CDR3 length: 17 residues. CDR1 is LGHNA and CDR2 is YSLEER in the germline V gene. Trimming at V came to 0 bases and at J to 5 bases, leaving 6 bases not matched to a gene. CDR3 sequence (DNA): TGCGCCAGCAGCCAAGATGGTAGCGGGGGGGCCGACAATGAGCAGTTCTTC. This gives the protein CASSQDGSGGADNEQFF.

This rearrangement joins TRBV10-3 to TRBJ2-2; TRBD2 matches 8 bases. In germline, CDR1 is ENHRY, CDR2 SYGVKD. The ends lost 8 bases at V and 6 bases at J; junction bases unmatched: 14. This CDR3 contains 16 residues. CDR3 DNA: TGTGCCATCGGAAGTATCGGGACTAGGACCTCCGGGGAGCTGTTTTTT. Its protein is CAIGSIGTRTSGELFF.

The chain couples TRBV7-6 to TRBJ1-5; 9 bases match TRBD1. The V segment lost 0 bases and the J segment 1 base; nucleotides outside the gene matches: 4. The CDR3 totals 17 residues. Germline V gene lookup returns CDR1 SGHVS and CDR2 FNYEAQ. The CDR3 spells CASSLATGGWSNQPQHF. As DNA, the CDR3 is TGTGCCAGCAGCTTAGCGACAGGGGGTTGGAGCAATCAGCCCCAGCATTTT.

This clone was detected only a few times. CDR3 sequence (DNA): TGTGCCAGCAGCTTATTCCCCCGGGGGAAGTCCTACGAGCAGTACTTC. It translates to CASSLFPRGKSYEQYF. This rearrangement joins TRBV7-2 to TRBJ2-7; the D gene is possibly TRBD2 (6 bases). CDR1 and CDR2 (germline): SGHTA, FQGNSA. The V end was cut by 2 bases, the J end by 1 base, with 15 bases between. The CDR3 sequence is 16 residues long.

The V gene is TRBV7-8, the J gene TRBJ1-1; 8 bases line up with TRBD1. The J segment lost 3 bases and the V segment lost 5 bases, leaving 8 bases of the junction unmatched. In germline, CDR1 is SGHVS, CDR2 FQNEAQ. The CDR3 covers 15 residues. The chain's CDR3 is CASSLRTGRDTEAFF. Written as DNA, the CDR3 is TGTGCCAGCAGCCTGAGGACAGGGCGGGACACTGAAGCTTTCTTT.

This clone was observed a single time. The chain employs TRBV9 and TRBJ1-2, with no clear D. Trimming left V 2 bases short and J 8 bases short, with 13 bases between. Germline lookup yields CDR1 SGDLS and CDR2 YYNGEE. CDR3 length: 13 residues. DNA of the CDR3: TGTGCCAGCAGCGTGTCTGGGCGGGAAGGCTACACCTTC. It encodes CASSVSGREGYTF.

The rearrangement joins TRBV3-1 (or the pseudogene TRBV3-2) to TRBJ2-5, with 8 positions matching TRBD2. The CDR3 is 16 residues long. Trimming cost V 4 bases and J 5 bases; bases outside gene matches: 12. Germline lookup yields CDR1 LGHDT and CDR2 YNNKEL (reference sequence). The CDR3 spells CASSPYRTSRRETQYF. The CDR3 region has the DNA TGTGCCAGCAGCCCCTACCGGACTAGCCGGCGTGAGACCCAGTACTTC.

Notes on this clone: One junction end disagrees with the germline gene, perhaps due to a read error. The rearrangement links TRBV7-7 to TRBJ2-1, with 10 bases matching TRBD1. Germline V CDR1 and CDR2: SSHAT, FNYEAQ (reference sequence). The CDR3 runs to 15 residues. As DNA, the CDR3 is TGTGCTAGCAGCCCCATTGCGGGACAGGGGAATGAGCAGTTCTTC. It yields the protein CASSPIAGQGNEQFF.

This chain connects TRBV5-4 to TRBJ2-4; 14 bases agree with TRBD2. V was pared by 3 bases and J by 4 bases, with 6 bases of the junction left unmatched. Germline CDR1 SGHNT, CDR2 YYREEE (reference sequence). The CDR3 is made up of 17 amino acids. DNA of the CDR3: TGTGCCAGCAGCTCCAGGACTAGCGGGGGGCCAAAAAACATTCAGTACTTC. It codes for CASSSRTSGGPKNIQYF.

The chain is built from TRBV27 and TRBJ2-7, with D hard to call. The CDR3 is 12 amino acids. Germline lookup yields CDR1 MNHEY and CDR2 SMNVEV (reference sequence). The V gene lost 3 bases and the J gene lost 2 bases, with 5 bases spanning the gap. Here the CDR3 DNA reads TGTGCCAGCAGTTTGAGGACCTACGAGCAGTACTTC. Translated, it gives CASSLRTYEQYF.

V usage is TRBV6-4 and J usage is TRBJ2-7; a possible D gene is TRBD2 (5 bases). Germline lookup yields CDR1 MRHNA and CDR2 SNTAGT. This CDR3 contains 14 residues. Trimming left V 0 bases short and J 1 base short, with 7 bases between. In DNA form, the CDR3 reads TGTGCCAGCAGTGACTCACCGGGATCCTACGAGCAGTACTTC. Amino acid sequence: CASSDSPGSYEQYF.